Listed here are 5 T cell receptor beta chains from one sample, sequenced in a study of cytomegalovirus exposure and HLA in healthy donors (dated by TCRdb to the late 2010s). The library was built by means of the immunoSEQ multiplex PCR assay. As stored in TCRdb, this immuneACCESS dataset retains in-frame rearrangements with V and J assigned. A fraction of the clones does not appear; measured against another copy, unresolved V genes explain less than half of the discrepancy, and the remainder lacks a known reason. The sample has some 130,000 clones on record, roughly nine tenths of them singletons. The ten top clones hold nearly 3% of the sample. Material for sequencing was PBMCs. The source of these receptors is a man aged 18 to 30 in good health and CMV-seronegative.

This chain links TRBV2 with TRBJ1-3, with a possible D match to TRBD1 (6 bases). Trimming stripped 6 bases from V and 2 bases from J, with 8 bases between. This CDR3 has 13 amino acids. Per germline, CDR1 SNHLY and CDR2 FYNNEI. CDR3 nucleotides: TGTGCCAGCAGAGGGGGTGCTGGAAACACCATATATTTT. Translating it yields CASRGGAGNTIYF.

The genes are TRBV9 and TRBJ1-2; D is possibly TRBD1 (5 bases). V was shortened by 0 bases and J by 3 bases, with 9 bases between the two germline ends. Germline V gene data show CDR1 as SGDLS and CDR2 as YYNGEE. The CDR3 extends over 14 amino acids. Here the CDR3 DNA reads TGTGCCAGCAGCGTAGGGGGCGCTGACTATGGCTACACCTTC. It translates to CASSVGGADYGYTF.

The chain uses TRBV27 and TRBJ1-5, with TRBD1 matching over 10 bases. The end of the DNA is better explained by TRBJ2-3, so the J call may be wrong. The CDR3 contains 16 residues. CDR1 and CDR2 from the germline V gene are MNHEY and SMNVEV (reference sequence). The CDR3 coding sequence is TGTGCCAGCAGTCCACTCGGGACAGGGGAAAATCAGCCCCAGTATTTT. This gives the protein CASSPLGTGENQPQYF.

This clone was counted a few times. The chain couples TRBV4-2 to TRBJ1-2; 8 positions agree with TRBD1. The germline gives CDR1 LGHNA, CDR2 YNFKEQ. This CDR3 is 15 amino acids long. V dropped 2 bases and J dropped 4; count of bases not matched to a gene: 6. The CDR3 region is CASSQPTDRVYGYTF. CDR3 nucleotides: TGTGCCAGCAGCCAACCGACGGACAGGGTCTATGGCTACACCTTC.

The chain carries TRBV7-9 and TRBJ1-2; D possibly corresponds to TRBD1 (6 bases). Germline CDR1 SEHNR, CDR2 FQNEAQ (reference sequence). The CDR3 covers 13 residues. Trimming removed 5 bases from V and 7 bases from J, with 14 bases in between. CDR3 loop: CASSLAQGFGYTF. DNA for the CDR3: TGTGCCAGCAGCCTTGCCCAGGGGTTTGGCTACACCTTC.